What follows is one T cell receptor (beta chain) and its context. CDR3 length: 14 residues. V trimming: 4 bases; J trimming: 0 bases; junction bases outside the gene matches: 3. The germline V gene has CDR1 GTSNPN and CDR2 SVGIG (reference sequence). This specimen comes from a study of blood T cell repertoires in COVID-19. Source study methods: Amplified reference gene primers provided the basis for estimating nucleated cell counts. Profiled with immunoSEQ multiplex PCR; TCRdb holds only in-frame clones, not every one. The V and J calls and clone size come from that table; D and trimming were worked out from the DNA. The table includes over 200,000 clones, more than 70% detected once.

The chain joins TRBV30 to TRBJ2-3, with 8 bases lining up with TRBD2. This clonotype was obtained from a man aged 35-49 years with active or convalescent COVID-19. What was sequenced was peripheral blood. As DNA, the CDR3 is TGTGCCTGGAAGAGGACTAGCAGCACAGATACGCAGTATTTT. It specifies CAWKRTSSTDTQYF.